The TCR beta chain under discussion was sequenced for a study of T cell responses to AZD1222 COVID-19 vaccine (dated by TCRdb to about 2021). For the wider study: TCR sequencing covered more than 230 trial participants: about 210 given two doses of AZD1222 and about 26 given two doses of MenACWY control vaccine. Trial participants were enrolled by age into subgroups of 18-55, 56-69 and 70-plus years, and around 150, 28 and 57 TCR-sequenced participants, respectively, were included in these subgroups.

Of note for this clone: Its antigen target is currently unknown. No quality values exist for individual bases; no much larger clone is one base distant.

The CDR3 regions of human TCRbeta chains were subjected to immunosequencing. On the study's bioinformatics: Repertoire TCRs were matched against a reference library of SARS-CoV-2-specific TCRs generated with the MIRA antigen-specificity platform. Breadth was defined as the fraction of unique TCRs that were SARS-CoV-2-associated. Depth was defined as the fraction of total T cells that were SARS-CoV-2-associated. Using the MIRA data, each spike-specific TCR was assigned both to the spike region to which the TCR was reactive and to a CD4 or CD8 class. Log10-transformed breadth and depth values were compared by one-way ANOVA with Sidak's multiple comparisons tests. The table was pulled from immuneACCESS by TCRdb, which kept in-frame rearrangements only. Such tables lose some clones; where checked, under half of the loss comes from unresolved V genes, and the rest has no known cause. That table furnishes V, J and clone size, whereas the DNA furnished D and trimming. Recorded for this sample are more than 140,000 clones; about nine tenths of them occurred a single time. The ten largest account for roughly 3.5% of the sample.

The CDR1 and CDR2 encoded by the germline V gene are MNHEY and SVGAGI. The CDR3 spans 15 residues, from the cysteine through the phenylalanine. Of all the DNA, just the CDR3 is kept, 45 bases in frame from base 1. Deletion took 2 bases off V and 7 bases off J, with a span of 12 bases between the germline ends. What the study reported, not specific to this receptor: Conclusions about previously exposed vaccinees are limited, since just a handful of AZD1222 recipients were seropositive for SARS-CoV-2 at baseline. The whole spike protein was spanned by vaccine-associated CD4 TCRs, and dominant responses were seen in regions 160-218 and 743-854. A significant rise in spike-specific TCR breadth and depth was observed after two AZD1222 doses relative to day 0 and relative to MenACWY recipients. Participants were mostly white British, with more females than males. The authors suggested clonal diversity may have been underestimated. Because no day 14 peak-response samples were available, repertoires were characterized only after the peak T cell response. In the small 56-69-year group, the increase in depth fell short of significance, most likely because of low power. Epitopes outside the regions mutated in the B.1.351 and B.1.1.7 variants were reportedly recognized by nearly half of the unique spike-specific TCRs.

The label giving this sample's time point can be read as: baseline before first vaccination. In the paper's terms, the treatment or condition label means: meningococcal conjugate vaccine given as trial control. Samples from vaccinated people were obtained from the UK trials COV001 and COV002, which included a single-blind randomized controlled phase 2/3 trial of AZD1222 (ChAdOx1 nCoV-19) in healthy adults. For TCRbeta chain sequencing, PBMC samples from trial participants were taken at day 0 and at day 28 after the second dose. Rearrangement joined TRBV6-5 to TRBJ1-6; the D gene is possibly TRBD1, with 5 bases matching. The input for sequencing was peripheral blood, taken on day 0 of MenACWY control vaccination. The sequence was obtained from an adult in good health. The CDR3 reads as follows: CASSYQPTGNSPLHF. The DNA sequence is as follows: TGTGCCAGCAGTTACCAACCTACAGGAAATTCACCCCTCCACTTT.